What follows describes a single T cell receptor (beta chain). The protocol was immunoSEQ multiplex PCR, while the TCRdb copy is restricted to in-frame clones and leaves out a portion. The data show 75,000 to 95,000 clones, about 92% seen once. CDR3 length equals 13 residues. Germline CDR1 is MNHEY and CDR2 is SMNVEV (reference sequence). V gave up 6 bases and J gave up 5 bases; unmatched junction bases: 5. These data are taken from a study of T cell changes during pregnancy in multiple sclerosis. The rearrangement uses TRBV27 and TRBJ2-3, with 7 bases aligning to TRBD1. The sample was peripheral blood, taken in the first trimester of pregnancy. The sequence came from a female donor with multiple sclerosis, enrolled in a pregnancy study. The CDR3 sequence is CASRNDRVDTQYF. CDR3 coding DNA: TGTGCCAGCAGAAACGACAGGGTAGATACGCAGTATTTT.